This T cell receptor beta chain was observed in a study of brain metastases from non-small cell lung cancer. Study outcomes and limitations: Metastases had sparse T cells but largely shared repertoires with primaries. T-cell infiltration was lower in brain metastases than primaries (P < 0.001). T-cell clones appeared expanded in 64% of brain metastases relative to matched primary tumors.

The table came from immunoSEQ multiplex PCR; TCRdb's copy has only in-frame clones and leaves some out. The repertoire holds about 2,600 clones, with around nine tenths as singletons. Of note for this clone: Its antigen is unidentified.

The CDR3 covers 12 residues. From germline, CDR1 is SNHLY and CDR2 FYNNEI. With 4 bases removed from V and 3 bases from J, the gap between germline ends came to 7 bases. The chain uses TRBV2 and TRBJ2-7; D is unclear. This receptor was taken from a donor aged 40 or older with non-small cell lung cancer. Sample: primary lung tumor tissue. The chain's CDR3 is CASSAGRYEQYF. In nucleotides, the CDR3 is TGTGCCAGCAGTGCGGGCCGCTACGAGCAGTACTTC.